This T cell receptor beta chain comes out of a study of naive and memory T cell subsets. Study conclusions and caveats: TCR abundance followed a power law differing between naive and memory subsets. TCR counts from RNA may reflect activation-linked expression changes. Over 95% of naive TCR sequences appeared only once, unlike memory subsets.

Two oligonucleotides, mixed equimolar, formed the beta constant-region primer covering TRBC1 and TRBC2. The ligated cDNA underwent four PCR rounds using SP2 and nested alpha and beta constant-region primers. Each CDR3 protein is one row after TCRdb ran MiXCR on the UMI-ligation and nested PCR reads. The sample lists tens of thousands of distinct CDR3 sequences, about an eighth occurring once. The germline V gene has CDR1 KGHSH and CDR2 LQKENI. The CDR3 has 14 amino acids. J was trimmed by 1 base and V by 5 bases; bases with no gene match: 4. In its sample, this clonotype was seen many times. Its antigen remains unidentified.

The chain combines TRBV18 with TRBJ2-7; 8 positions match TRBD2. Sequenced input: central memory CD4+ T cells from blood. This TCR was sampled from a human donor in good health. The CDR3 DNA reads TGTGCCAGCTCAGCGGGCGGGGGGTCCTACGAGCAGTACTTC. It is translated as CASSAGGGSYEQYF.